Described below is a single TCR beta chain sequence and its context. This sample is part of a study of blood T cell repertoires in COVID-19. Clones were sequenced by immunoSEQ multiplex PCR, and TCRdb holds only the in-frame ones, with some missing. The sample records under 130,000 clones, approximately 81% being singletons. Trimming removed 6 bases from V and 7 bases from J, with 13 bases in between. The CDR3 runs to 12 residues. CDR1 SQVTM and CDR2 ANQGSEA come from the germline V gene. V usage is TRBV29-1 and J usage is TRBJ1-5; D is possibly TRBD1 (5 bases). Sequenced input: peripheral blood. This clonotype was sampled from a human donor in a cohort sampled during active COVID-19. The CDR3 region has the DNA TGCAGCGTCAAATGGGGGGACCAGCCCCAGCATTTT. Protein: CSVKWGDQPQHF.